This section outlines one T cell receptor (beta chain) sequence together with its context. Its antigen remains unknown. The CDR3 is 11 amino acids. The germline gives CDR1 DFQATT, CDR2 SNEGSKA (reference sequence). TRB amplification used approximately 250 ng of peripheral blood genomic DNA. One tube held mixed TRB-A and TRB-B primer pools for touch-down PCR. TCRdb reanalyzed the multiplex PCR reads, giving one entry per CDR3 protein sequence and no DNA. This sample's table has about 8,300 distinct CDR3 sequences. The data are from a study of T cell clusters in autoimmune cytopenias. The study's findings and limits: Primary autoimmune cytopenia patients seemingly lacked the physiological T cell clusters found in healthy donors. Healthy donors had approximately 3.1-fold more exclusive TRB clusters than active autoimmune hepatitis patients.

The J gene is TRBJ2-1, the V gene TRBV20-1. This clonotype was obtained from a human donor with an autoimmune cytopenia or autoimmune hepatitis (not recorded which). Sample: peripheral blood. CDR3 in amino acids: CSASRYNEQFF.